The clone carrying this T cell receptor (beta chain) came up many times. This entry belongs to a study of human T cells and chemical hapten exposure. Turning to the study itself: Weekly diphenylcyclopropenone doses were given to patients' scalps across the approximately 24-week study. Women made up most patients, who had alopecia areata, totalis or universalis.

A single record per CDR3 protein comes from TCRdb applying MiXCR to the RACE reads. The table shows 85,000 to 100,000 distinct CDR3 sequences, with 25% to 30% occurring only once. Sample time point: patch test 3, about 24 weeks after DPC sensitization. Described treatment: therapeutic diphenylcyclopropenone sensitization with weekly scalp DPC. Extraction yielded total RNA from whole blood (unfractionated). Here the sequenced sample was whole blood, taken in connection with sensitization to the hapten diphenylcyclopropenone (DPC). This clonotype originated in a man aged 35-49 years with alopecia areata. Some clones in this sample may be carry-over from other donors' samples.

CDR3 sequence: CASRDNQQETQYF. DNA for the CDR3: TGTGCCAGCCGGGACAACCAGCAAGAGACCCAGTACTTC. The chain joins TRBV28 to TRBJ2-5; tentative D call: TRBD1 (6 bases). V was cut by 8 bases and J by 2 bases, with 12 bases left in between. The CDR3 runs 13 residues. Germline CDR1 reads MDHEN; CDR2 reads SYDVKM.